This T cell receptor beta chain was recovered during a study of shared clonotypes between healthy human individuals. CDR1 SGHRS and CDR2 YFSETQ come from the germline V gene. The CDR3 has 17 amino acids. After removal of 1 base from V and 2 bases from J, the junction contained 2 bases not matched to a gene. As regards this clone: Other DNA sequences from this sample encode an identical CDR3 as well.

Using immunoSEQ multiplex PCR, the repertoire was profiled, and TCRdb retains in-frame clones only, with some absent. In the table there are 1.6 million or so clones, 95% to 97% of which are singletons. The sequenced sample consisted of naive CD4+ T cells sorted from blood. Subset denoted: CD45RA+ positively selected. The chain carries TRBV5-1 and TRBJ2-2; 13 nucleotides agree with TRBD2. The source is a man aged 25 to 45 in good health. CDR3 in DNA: TGCGCCAGCAGCTTGCGGACTAGCGGGGGAAACACCGGGGAGCTGTTTTTT. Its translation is CASSLRTSGGNTGELFF.